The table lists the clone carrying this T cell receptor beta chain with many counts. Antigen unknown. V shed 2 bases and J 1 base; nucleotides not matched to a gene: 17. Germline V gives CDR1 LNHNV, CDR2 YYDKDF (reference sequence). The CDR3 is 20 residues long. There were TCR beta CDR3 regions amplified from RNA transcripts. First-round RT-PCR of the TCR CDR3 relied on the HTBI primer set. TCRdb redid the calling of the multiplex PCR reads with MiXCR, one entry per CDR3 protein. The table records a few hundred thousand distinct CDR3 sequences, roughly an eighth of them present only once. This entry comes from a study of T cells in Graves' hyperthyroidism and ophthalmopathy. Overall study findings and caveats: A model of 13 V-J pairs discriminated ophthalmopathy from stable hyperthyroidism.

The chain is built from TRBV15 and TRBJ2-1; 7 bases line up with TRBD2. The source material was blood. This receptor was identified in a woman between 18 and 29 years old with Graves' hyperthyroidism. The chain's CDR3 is CATSRTKYHGRINSYNEQFF. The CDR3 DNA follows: TGTGCCACCAGCAGAACGAAATATCACGGGAGGATCAATTCCTACAATGAGCAGTTCTTC.